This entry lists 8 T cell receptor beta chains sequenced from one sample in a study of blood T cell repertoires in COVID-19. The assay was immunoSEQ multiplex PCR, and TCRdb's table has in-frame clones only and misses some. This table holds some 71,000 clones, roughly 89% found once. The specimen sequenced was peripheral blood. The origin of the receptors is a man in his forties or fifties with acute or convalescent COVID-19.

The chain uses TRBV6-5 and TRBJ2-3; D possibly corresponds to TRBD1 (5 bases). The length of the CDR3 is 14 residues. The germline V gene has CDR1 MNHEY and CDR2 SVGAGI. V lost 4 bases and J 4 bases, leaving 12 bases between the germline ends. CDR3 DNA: TGTGCCAGCAGTTCACTCGCAGGGTCAGATACGCAGTATTTT. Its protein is CASSSLAGSDTQYF.

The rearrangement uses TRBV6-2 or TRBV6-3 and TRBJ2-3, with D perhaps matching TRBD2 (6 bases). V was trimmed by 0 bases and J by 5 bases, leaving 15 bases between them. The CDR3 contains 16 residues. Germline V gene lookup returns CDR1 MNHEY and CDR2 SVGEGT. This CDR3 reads CASSYSWGRPQDTQYF. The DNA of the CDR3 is TGTGCCAGCAGTTACTCTTGGGGGAGGCCCCAAGATACGCAGTATTTT.

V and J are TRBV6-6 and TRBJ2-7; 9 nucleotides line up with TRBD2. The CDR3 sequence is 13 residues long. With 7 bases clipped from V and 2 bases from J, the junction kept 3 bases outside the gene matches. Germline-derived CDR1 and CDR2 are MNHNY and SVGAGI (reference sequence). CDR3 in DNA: TGTGCCAGCACTAGCGGGGTTACCTACGAGCAGTACTTC. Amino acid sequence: CASTSGVTYEQYF.

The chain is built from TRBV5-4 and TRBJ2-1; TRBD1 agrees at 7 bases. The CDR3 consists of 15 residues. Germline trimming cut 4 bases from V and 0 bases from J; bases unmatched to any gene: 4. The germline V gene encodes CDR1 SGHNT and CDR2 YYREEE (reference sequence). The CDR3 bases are TGTGCCAGCAGCAAACAGGGGAGCTCCTACAATGAGCAGTTCTTC. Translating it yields CASSKQGSSYNEQFF.

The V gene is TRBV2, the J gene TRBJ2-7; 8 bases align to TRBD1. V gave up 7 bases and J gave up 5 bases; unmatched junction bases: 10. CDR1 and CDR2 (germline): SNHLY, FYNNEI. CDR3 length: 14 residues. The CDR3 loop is CASNAVQGADEQYF. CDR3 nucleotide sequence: TGTGCCAGCAACGCCGTCCAGGGGGCTGACGAGCAGTACTTC.

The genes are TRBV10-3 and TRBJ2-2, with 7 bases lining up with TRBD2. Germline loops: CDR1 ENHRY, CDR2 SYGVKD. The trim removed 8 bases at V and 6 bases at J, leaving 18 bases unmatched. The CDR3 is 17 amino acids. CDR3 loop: CAIGPSPGLRGAGELFF. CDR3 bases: TGTGCCATCGGCCCCTCTCCCGGACTACGGGGGGCCGGGGAGCTGTTTTTT.

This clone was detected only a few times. The CDR3 nucleotides are TGTGCCAGTAGTGACTTGAGGTTCTACGAGCAGTACTTC. This codes for CASSDLRFYEQYF. This chain uses TRBV19 with TRBJ2-7; D not resolved. CDR3 length equals 13 residues. CDR1 is LNHDA and CDR2 is SQIVND in the germline V gene (reference sequence). Trimming pared 5 bases from V and 3 bases from J, leaving 11 bases between. Full variable domain (outside the CDR3, taken from reference TRBV19 and TRBJ2-7): DGGITQSPKYLFRKEGQNVTLSCEQNLNHDAMYWYRQDPGQGLRLIYYSQIVNDFQKGDIAEGYSVSREKKESFPLTVTSAQKNPTAFYLCASSDLRFYEQYFGPGTRLTVT.

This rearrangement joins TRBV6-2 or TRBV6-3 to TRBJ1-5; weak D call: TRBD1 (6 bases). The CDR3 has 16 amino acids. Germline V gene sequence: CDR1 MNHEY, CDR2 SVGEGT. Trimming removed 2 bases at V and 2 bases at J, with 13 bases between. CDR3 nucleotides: TGTGCCAGCAGTTACGCGGTCAGGGGTGGCAATCAGCCCCAGCATTTT. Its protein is CASSYAVRGGNQPQHF.